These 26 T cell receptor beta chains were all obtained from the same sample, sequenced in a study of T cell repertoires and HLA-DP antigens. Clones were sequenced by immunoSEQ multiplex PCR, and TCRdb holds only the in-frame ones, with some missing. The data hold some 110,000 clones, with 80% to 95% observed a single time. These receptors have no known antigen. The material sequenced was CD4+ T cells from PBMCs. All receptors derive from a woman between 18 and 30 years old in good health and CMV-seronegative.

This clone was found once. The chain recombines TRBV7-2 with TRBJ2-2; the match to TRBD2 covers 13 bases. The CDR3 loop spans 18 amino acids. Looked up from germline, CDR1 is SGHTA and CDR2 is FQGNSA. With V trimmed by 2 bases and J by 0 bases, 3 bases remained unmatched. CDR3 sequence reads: CASSLMGLAGPNTGELFF. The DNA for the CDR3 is TGTGCCAGCAGCTTAATGGGACTAGCGGGGCCGAACACCGGGGAGCTGTTTTTT.

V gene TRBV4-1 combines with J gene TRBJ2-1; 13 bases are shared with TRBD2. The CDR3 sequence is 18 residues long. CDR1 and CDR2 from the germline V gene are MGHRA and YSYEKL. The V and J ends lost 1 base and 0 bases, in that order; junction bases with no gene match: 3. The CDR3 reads CASSQVGLAGNSYNEQFF. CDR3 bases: TGCGCCAGCAGCCAAGTGGGACTAGCGGGAAACTCCTACAATGAGCAGTTCTTC.

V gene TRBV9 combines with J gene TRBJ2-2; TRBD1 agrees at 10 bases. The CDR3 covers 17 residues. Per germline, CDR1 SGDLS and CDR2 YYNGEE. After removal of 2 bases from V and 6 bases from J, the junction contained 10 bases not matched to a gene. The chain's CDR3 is CASSVRTGTGVAGELFF. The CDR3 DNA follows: TGTGCCAGCAGCGTCCGGACCGGGACAGGGGTGGCCGGGGAGCTGTTTTTT.

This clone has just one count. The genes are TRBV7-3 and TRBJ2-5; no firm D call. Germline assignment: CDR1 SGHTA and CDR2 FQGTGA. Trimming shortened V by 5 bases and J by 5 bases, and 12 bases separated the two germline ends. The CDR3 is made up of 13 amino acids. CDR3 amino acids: CASSPVVGETQYF. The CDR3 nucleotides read TGTGCCAGCAGCCCGGTCGTGGGGGAGACCCAGTACTTC. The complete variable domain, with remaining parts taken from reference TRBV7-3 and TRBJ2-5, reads GAGVSQTPSNKVTEKGKYVELRCDPISGHTALYWYRQSLGQGPEFLIYFQGTGAADDSGLPNDRFFAVRPEGSVSTLKIQRTERGDSAVYLCASSPVVGETQYFGPGTRLLVL.

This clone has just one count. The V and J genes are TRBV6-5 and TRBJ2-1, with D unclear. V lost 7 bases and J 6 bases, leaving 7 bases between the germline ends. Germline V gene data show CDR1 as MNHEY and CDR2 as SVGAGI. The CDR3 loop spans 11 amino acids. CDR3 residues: CASNFFNEQFF. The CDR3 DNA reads TGTGCCAGCAACTTCTTCAATGAGCAGTTCTTC.

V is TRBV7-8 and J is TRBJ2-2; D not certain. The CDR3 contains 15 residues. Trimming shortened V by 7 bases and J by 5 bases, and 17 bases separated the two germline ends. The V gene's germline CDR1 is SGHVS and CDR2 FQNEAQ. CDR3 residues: CASKVREFGTGELFF. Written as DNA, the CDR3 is TGTGCCAGCAAAGTCAGAGAGTTTGGTACCGGGGAGCTGTTTTTT.

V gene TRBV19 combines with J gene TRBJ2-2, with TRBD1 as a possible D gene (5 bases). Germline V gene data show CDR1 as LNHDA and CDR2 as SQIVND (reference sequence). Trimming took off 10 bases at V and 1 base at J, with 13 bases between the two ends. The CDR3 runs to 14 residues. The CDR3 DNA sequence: TGTGCCACTGAAGCAGGGCGGAACACCGGGGAGCTGTTTTTT. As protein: CATEAGRNTGELFF.

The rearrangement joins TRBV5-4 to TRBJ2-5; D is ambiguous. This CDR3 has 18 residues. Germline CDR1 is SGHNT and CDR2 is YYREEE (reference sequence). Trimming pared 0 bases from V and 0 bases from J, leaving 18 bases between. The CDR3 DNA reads TGTGCCAGCAGCTTGGGGGTCCTCAGGATCCTTCACCAAGAGACCCAGTACTTC. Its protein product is CASSLGVLRILHQETQYF.

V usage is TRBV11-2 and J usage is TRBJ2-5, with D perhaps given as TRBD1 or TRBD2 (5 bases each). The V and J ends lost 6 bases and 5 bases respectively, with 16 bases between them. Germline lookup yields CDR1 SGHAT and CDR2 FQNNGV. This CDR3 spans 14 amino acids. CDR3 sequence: CASRAGDPRETQYF. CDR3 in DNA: TGTGCCAGCAGGGCTGGGGACCCTCGGGAGACCCAGTACTTC. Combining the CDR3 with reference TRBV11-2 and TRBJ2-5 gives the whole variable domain EAGVAQSPRYKIIEKRQSVAFWCNPISGHATLYWYQQILGQGPKLLIQFQNNGVVDDSQLPKDRFSAERLKGVDSTLKIQPAKLEDSAVYLCASRAGDPRETQYFGPGTRLLVL.

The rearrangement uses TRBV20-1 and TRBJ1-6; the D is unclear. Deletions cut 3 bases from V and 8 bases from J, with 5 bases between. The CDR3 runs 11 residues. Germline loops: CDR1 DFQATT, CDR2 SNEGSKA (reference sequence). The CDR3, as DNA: TGCAGTGCTAGGACGGATTCACCCCTCCACTTT. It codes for CSARTDSPLHF.

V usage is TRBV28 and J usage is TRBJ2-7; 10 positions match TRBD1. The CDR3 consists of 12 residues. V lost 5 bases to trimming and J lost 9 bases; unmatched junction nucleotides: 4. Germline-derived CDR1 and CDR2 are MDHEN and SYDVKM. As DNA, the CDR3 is TGTGCCAGCAGTCGGGACAGGGGTGGGCAGTACGTC. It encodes CASSRDRGGQYV.

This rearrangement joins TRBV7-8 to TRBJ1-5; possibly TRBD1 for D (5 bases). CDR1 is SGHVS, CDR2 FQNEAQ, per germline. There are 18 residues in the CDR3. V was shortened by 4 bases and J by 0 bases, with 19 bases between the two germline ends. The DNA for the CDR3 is TGTGCCAGCAGCTCCCCGGGACGGAGCTTCGATAGCAATCAGCCCCAGCATTTT. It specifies CASSSPGRSFDSNQPQHF.

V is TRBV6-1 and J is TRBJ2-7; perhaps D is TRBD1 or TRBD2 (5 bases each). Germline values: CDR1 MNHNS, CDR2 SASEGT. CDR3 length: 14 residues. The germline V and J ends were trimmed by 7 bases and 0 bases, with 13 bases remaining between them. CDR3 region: CASNPGPNSYEQYF. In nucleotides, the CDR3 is TGTGCCAGCAACCCGGGACCCAACTCCTACGAGCAGTACTTC.

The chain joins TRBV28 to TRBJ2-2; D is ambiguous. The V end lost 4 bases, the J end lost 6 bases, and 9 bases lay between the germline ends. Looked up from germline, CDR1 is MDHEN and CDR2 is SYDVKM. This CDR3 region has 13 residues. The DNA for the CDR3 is TGTGCCAGCAGTTGGCCCTGGTCCGGGGAGCTGTTTTTT. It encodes CASSWPWSGELFF.

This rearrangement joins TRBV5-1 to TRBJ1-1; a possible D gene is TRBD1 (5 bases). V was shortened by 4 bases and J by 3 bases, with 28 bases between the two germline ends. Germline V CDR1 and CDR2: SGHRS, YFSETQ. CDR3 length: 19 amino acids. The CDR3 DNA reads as TGCGCCAGCAGCCGTTCCCACCCAACCGGGACTGTGGGGGACACTGAAGCTTTCTTT. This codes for CASSRSHPTGTVGDTEAFF.

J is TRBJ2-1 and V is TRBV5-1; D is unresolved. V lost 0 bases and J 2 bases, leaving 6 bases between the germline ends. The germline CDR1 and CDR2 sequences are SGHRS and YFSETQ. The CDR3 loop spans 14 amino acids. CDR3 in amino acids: CASSLGLTYNEQFF. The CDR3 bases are TGCGCCAGCAGCTTGGGACTGACCTACAATGAGCAGTTCTTC.

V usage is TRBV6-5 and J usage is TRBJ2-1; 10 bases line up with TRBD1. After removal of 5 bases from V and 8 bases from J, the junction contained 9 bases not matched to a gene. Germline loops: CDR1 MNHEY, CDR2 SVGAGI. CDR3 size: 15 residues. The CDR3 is CASSLLRDRGDEQFF. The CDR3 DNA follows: TGTGCCAGCAGTCTTCTCCGGGACAGGGGAGATGAGCAGTTCTTC.

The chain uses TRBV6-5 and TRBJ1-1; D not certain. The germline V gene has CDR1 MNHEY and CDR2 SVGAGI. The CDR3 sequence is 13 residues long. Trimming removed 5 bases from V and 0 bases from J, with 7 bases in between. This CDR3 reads CASSRAVNTEAFF. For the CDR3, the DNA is TGTGCCAGCAGTAGGGCAGTGAACACTGAAGCTTTCTTT.

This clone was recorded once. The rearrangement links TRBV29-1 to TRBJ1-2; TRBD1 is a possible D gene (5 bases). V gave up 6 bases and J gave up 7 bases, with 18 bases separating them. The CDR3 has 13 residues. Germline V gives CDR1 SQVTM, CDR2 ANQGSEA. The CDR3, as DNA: TGCAGCGTAACCTTAAGGGCCCAGGGTGGCTACACCTTC. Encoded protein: CSVTLRAQGGYTF.

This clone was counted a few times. The CDR3 nucleotides are TGTGCCAGCAGTGTAAGGTTAGAAGCCGGGGAGCTGTTTTTT. Translated: CASSVRLEAGELFF. The chain recombines TRBV2 with TRBJ2-2; D remains ambiguous. V lost 4 bases, J lost 6 bases, and 12 bases lay in between. The CDR3 has 14 amino acids. CDR1 is SNHLY, CDR2 FYNNEI, per germline.

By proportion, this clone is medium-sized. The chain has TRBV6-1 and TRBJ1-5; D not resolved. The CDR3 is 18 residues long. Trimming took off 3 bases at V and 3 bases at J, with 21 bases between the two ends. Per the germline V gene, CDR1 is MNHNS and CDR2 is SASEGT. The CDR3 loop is CASSESRRAHKANQPQHF. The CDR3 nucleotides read TGTGCCAGCAGTGAGAGTCGACGGGCTCATAAAGCCAATCAGCCCCAGCATTTT.

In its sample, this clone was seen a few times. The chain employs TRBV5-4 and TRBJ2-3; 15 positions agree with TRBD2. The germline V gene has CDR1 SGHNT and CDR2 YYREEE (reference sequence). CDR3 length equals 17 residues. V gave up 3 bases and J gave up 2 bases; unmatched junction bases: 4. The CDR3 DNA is TGTGCCAGCAGCTCTGGACTAGCGGGGGGGTTCACAGATACGCAGTATTTT. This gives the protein CASSSGLAGGFTDTQYF. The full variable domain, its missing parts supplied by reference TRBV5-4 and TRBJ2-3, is ETGVTQSPTHLIKTRGQQVTLRCSSQSGHNTVSWYQQALGQGPQFIFQYYREEENGRGNFPPRFSGLQFPNYSSELNVNALELDDSALYLCASSSGLAGGFTDTQYFGPGTRLTVL.

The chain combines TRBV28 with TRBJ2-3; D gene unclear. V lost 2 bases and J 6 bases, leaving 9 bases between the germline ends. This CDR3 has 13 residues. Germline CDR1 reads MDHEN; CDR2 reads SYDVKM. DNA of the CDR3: TGTGCCAGCAGTTTACCTCGGTCGGATACGCAGTATTTT. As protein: CASSLPRSDTQYF.

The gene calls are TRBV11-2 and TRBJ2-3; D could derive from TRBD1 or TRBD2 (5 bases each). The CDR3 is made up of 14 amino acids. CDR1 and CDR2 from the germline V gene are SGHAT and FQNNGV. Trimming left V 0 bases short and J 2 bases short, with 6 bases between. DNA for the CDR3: TGTGCCAGCAGCTTAGATGGGACCACAGATACGCAGTATTTT. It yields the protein CASSLDGTTDTQYF.

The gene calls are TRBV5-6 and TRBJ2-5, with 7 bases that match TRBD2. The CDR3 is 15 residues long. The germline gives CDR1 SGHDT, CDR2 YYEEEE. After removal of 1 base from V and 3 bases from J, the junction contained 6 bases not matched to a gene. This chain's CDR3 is CASSLISAGEETQYF. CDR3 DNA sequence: TGTGCCAGCAGCTTGATATCCGCGGGAGAAGAGACCCAGTACTTC.

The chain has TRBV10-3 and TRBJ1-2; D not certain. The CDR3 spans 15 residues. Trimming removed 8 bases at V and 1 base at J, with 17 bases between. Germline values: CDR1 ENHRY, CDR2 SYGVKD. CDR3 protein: CAIPRRTDDNYGYTF. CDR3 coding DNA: TGTGCCATCCCGAGGCGGACGGATGATAACTATGGCTACACCTTC.